This entry describes one TCR beta chain. The antigen is undetermined. V shed 0 bases and J 2 bases; nucleotides not matched to a gene: 6. Germline V lookup: CDR1 LGHDT, CDR2 YNNKEL (reference sequence). This CDR3 is built from 16 residues. Amplification by 5'RACE using constant-segment primers produced TCR alpha and TCR beta cDNA libraries that carried sample barcodes and UMIs. MiXCR was run by TCRdb on the 5' RACE reads, yielding one entry per CDR3 protein. The data contain approximately 490,000 distinct CDR3 sequences, 20% of them singletons. The sample belongs to a study of T-cell memory formation after mild COVID-19. Overall study findings and caveats: CM and EM subsets held most contracting CD4+ clones; EMRA held CD8+ ones. What remained unconfirmed was the SARS-CoV-2 specificity of second-wave clones peaking on day 37. Several responding clones turned up in pre-infection memory, indicating that cross-reactive memory may have taken part.

This chain joins TRBV3-1 and TRBJ2-7; 8 bases line up with TRBD1. The sequencing sample was made of PBMCs or a T cell subset sorted from them (not recorded which). This clonotype was sampled from an adult woman who had mild COVID-19 (a few samples of this study predate the infection). Cell type and time point are not known. Here the CDR3 reads CASSQDWSGQAYEQYF. In nucleotides, the CDR3 is TGTGCCAGCAGCCAAGATTGGTCGGGACAGGCCTACGAGCAGTACTTC.